The rows below give T cell receptor beta chains drawn from one sample of a study of cytomegalovirus exposure and HLA in healthy donors. Using immunoSEQ multiplex PCR, the repertoire was profiled, and TCRdb retains in-frame clones only, with some absent. The sample gives approximately 65,000 clones, around 93% of which show up once; under 5.5% is in the top ten. The material sequenced was PBMCs. These receptors were collected from a man younger than 35 in good health and CMV-seropositive. Both conserved end residues are part of each CDR3. The D gene is left open where the match is weak. Some rows mark clone size as missing; the rest say once, few, many or name a class of expanded clone.

NA,NA,TRBV2,TRBJ1-1,TGTGCCAGCAGATACAGGGCTATGAACACTGAAGCTTTCTTT,CASRYRAMNTEAFF
NA,NA,TRBV11-2,TRBJ2-1,TGTGCCAGCAGCTTAGGACAGTACAATGAGCAGTTCTTC,CASSLGQYNEQFF
NA,TRBD2,TRBV9,TRBJ2-1,TGTGCCAGCAGCGTAGGGGCTAGCGGGATGGGTTCTGAGCAGTTCTTC,CASSVGASGMGSEQFF
NA,TRBD1,TRBV2,TRBJ1-5,TGTGCCAGCAGTGCCCCCCCGGGACAGGGGCCCAATCAGCCCCAGCATTTT,CASSAPPGQGPNQPQHF
NA,NA,TRBV20-1,TRBJ2-1,TGCAGTGCTAGAGCGGGGGAACAGCAGTTCTTC,CSARAGEQQFF
NA,TRBD1,TRBV27,TRBJ1-2,TGTGCCAGCAGTGAGCCGGGACAGGGGGGCTACACCTTC,CASSEPGQGGYTF
NA,TRBD1,TRBV7-6,TRBJ2-4,TGTGCCAGCAGCGCTCGGACAGGGGTACTAGACATTCAGTACTTC,CASSARTGVLDIQYF
NA,TRBD1,TRBV5-1,TRBJ2-7,TGCGCCAGCAGCTCCGGGACAGCTCTGACGGAGCAGTACTTC,CASSSGTALTEQYF
once,NA,TRBV6-1,TRBJ2-7,TGTGCCAGCACCCTCCGGGGTGACTATGAGCAGTACTTC,CASTLRGDYEQYF
NA,TRBD2,TRBV7-9,TRBJ2-2,TGTGCCAGCACCCCTAGCGGGAGGGCCGGGGACGGGGAGCTGTTTTTT,CASTPSGRAGDGELFF
NA,TRBD2,TRBV30,TRBJ2-5,TGTGCCTGGAGTGAGGGGACTAGCGGGAGGGCACCGACCCAGTACTTC,CAWSEGTSGRAPTQYF
NA,NA,TRBV11-2,TRBJ1-5,TGTGCCAGCAGCATCGGGGGAAGCAATCAGCCCCAGCATTTT,CASSIGGSNQPQHF
once,NA,TRBV28,TRBJ2-7,TGTGCCAGCACCAAGAGTGTCTACGAGCAGTACTTC,CASTKSVYEQYF
NA,TRBD1,TRBV29-1,TRBJ2-2,TGCAGCTCGACAGGGGCGGGCACCGGGGAGCTGTTTTTT,CSSTGAGTGELFF
NA,TRBD1,TRBV4-1,TRBJ1-1,TGCGCCAGCAGCCACCCGGACAGGGTGAACACTGAAGCTTTCTTT,CASSHPDRVNTEAFF
NA,TRBD2,TRBV28,TRBJ2-7,TGTGCCAGCAGGGAGGAAGGACTAGCGGGAGTCGAGCAGTACTTC,CASREEGLAGVEQYF
NA,NA,TRBV6-6,TRBJ1-5,TGTGCCAGCAGTTACCCCGGACAGAGCAGCAATCAGCCCCAGCATTTT,CASSYPGQSSNQPQHF